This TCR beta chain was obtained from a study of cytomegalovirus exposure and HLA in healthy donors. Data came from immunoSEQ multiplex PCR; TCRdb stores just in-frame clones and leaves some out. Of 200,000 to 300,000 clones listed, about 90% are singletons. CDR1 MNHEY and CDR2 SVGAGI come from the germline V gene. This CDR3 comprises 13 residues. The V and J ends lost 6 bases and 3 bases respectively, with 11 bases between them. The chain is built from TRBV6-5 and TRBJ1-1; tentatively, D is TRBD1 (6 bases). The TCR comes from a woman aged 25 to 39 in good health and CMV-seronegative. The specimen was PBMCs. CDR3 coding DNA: TGTGCCAGCAGATTCCAGGGGTACACTGAAGCTTTCTTT. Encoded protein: CASRFQGYTEAFF.